One and the same sample provided the 27 T cell receptor beta chains below, sequenced in a study of PD-L1 blockade in urothelial cancer. Assay used: immunoSEQ multiplex PCR; TCRdb lists only in-frame clones, some missing. The sample contains about 50,000 clones, about 85% of which appear only once. Time point here: peripheral blood 6 weeks after treatment start. Material: PBMCs, obtained around atezolizumab (anti-PD-L1) treatment. Every receptor here comes from a man aged 45-60 years with urothelial cancer.

The chain combines TRBV10-3 with TRBJ2-3, with D possibly being TRBD2 (6 bases). This CDR3 has 14 amino acids. Germline CDR1 is ENHRY and CDR2 is SYGVKD. Trimming pared 4 bases from V and 1 base from J, leaving 9 bases between. The CDR3 region is CAISAWGGTDTQYF. Written as DNA, the CDR3 is TGTGCCATCAGTGCGTGGGGGGGCACAGATACGCAGTATTTT.

In this sample, this clone turned up a few times. This chain uses TRBV6-6 with TRBJ2-7; TRBD1 matches at 11 bases. Germline V gene data show CDR1 as MNHNY and CDR2 as SVGAGI (reference sequence). The V segment lost 6 bases and the J segment 4 bases; nucleotides outside the gene matches: 8. This CDR3 has 15 residues. The DNA for the CDR3 is TGTGCCAGCAGCCAGGACAGGGGGCGAGTATACGAGCAGTACTTC. The encoded protein is CASSQDRGRVYEQYF.

J is TRBJ2-7 and V is TRBV5-1; TRBD1 matches 7 bases. Germline-derived CDR1 and CDR2 are SGHRS and YFSETQ. The CDR3 has 15 amino acids. V dropped 0 bases and J dropped 4; count of bases not matched to a gene: 7. CDR3 DNA sequence: TGCGCCAGCAGCTTGGCCGCAGGGGGAATTTACGAGCAGTACTTC. This codes for CASSLAAGGIYEQYF.

In this sample, this clone turned up a few times. The V gene is TRBV20-1, the J gene TRBJ1-1; D uncertain. CDR1 and CDR2 from the germline V gene are DFQATT and SNEGSKA (reference sequence). The CDR3 runs 11 residues. The ends were cut back, 7 bases at V and 5 bases at J, with 11 bases in the middle. As DNA, the CDR3 is TGCAGTGTAGTAGTCGGGACTGAAGCTTTCTTT. Its translation is CSVVVGTEAFF.

This chain connects TRBV5-6 to TRBJ2-3; D not resolved. The CDR3 consists of 14 residues. CDR1 SGHDT and CDR2 YYEEEE come from the germline V gene. Deletions cut 2 bases from V and 6 bases from J, with 13 bases between. CDR3 region: CASSFGPGTDTQYF. CDR3 DNA sequence: TGTGCCAGCAGCTTCGGTCCCGGTACCGATACGCAGTATTTT.

The rearrangement joins TRBV4-3 to TRBJ2-1; perhaps TRBD2 as D (5 bases). V was pared by 3 bases and J by 7 bases, with 19 bases between. CDR1 is LGHNA and CDR2 is YSLEER in the germline V gene. CDR3 length equals 16 residues. The chain's CDR3 is CASSHSSGYSANEQFF. Written as DNA, the CDR3 is TGCGCCAGCAGCCATTCTTCGGGGTACTCCGCAAATGAGCAGTTCTTC.

The V call is TRBV7-9, the J call TRBJ2-1, with D maybe TRBD2 (6 bases). V was shortened by 5 bases and J by 8 bases, with 13 bases between the two germline ends. CDR1 is SEHNR and CDR2 is FQNEAQ in the germline V gene (reference sequence). This CDR3 spans 13 amino acids. DNA of the CDR3: TGTGCCAGCAGCCCAAGGGGCGGGGATGAGCAGTTCTTC. Translation gives CASSPRGGDEQFF.

The chain joins TRBV7-6 to TRBJ2-1; D gene ambiguous. The germline gives CDR1 SGHVS, CDR2 FNYEAQ. The V end was cut by 4 bases, the J end by 6 bases, with 10 bases between. This CDR3 region has 13 residues. CDR3 DNA: TGTGCCAGCAGCTCGCGACACCTCAATGAGCAGTTCTTC. Translation gives CASSSRHLNEQFF.

This sequence joins TRBV4-1 and TRBJ2-3; 10 nucleotides agree with TRBD2. Germline V gives CDR1 MGHRA, CDR2 YSYEKL. This CDR3 contains 17 residues. Germline trimming cut 4 bases from V and 5 bases from J; bases unmatched to any gene: 12. The CDR3 DNA sequence: TGCGCCAGCAGCCGGGGATTGGCTAGCGGGGGTATAGATACGCAGTATTTT. Its translation: CASSRGLASGGIDTQYF.

The chain links TRBV19 to TRBJ2-3, with D possibly matching TRBD2 (5 bases). Per germline, CDR1 LNHDA and CDR2 SQIVND (reference sequence). This CDR3 is 13 amino acids long. V dropped 0 bases and J dropped 10 bases, with 11 bases sitting between them. In DNA, the CDR3 is TGTGCCAGTAGTATAGATCGTGGAGGTGCGCAGTATTTT. This translates into CASSIDRGGAQYF.

This clone was picked up one time. The chain uses TRBV27 and TRBJ1-1; D might be TRBD1 (6 bases). The CDR3 contains 16 residues. The V gene lost 4 bases and the J gene lost 4 bases, with 19 bases spanning the gap. Germline loops: CDR1 MNHEY, CDR2 SMNVEV (reference sequence). CDR3: CASSSILQGRITEAFF. DNA for the CDR3: TGTGCCAGCAGTTCAATCTTACAGGGAAGAATCACTGAAGCTTTCTTT.

The V and J genes are TRBV5-6 and TRBJ2-1, with 12 bases that match TRBD2. The germline V gene encodes CDR1 SGHDT and CDR2 YYEEEE. The length of the CDR3 is 18 residues. Trimming at V came to 1 base and at J to 5 bases, leaving 10 bases not matched to a gene. This CDR3 reads CASSLWLAGGPTHNEQFF. In DNA form, the CDR3 reads TGTGCCAGCAGCTTGTGGCTAGCGGGGGGGCCTACCCACAATGAGCAGTTCTTC. Complete variable domain (other parts from reference TRBV5-6 and TRBJ2-1): DAGVTQSPTHLIKTRGQQVTLRCSPKSGHDTVSWYQQALGQGPQFIFQYYEEEERQRGNFPDRFSGHQFPNYSSELNVNALLLGDSALYLCASSLWLAGGPTHNEQFFGPGTRLTVL.

This chain joins TRBV30 and TRBJ2-2; TRBD2 matches 12 bases. Unmatched junction bases numbered 1, after V lost 0 bases and J lost 5 bases. This CDR3 has 15 amino acids. CDR1 is GTSNPN, CDR2 SVGIG, per germline (reference sequence). CDR3: CAWSVTSGSTGELFF. For the CDR3, the DNA is TGTGCCTGGAGTGTGACTAGCGGGAGTACCGGGGAGCTGTTTTTT. The entire variable domain, with the rest obtained from reference TRBV30 and TRBJ2-2, is as follows: SQTIHQWPATLVQPVGSPLSLECTVEGTSNPNLYWYRQAAGRGLQLLFYSVGIGQISSEVPQNLSASRPQDRQFILSSKKLLLSDSGFYLCAWSVTSGSTGELFFGEGSRLTVL.

This sequence joins TRBV7-9 and TRBJ2-3; TRBD1 matches 7 bases. Per germline, CDR1 SEHNR and CDR2 FQNEAQ (reference sequence). CDR3 size: 16 residues. V lost 2 bases, J lost 6 bases, and 11 bases stayed unmatched. CDR3 coding DNA: TGTGCCAGCAGCTTATTATGGACAGGTTCTTCGGATACGCAGTATTTT. Residues: CASSLLWTGSSDTQYF.

The chain recombines TRBV28 with TRBJ1-3, with a possible D match to TRBD1 (6 bases). The germline V gene encodes CDR1 MDHEN and CDR2 SYDVKM. CDR3 length equals 13 residues. Trimming removed 8 bases from V and 4 bases from J, with 12 bases in between. The CDR3 sequence: CASSQGSGNTIYF. Written as DNA, the CDR3 is TGTGCCAGCTCACAGGGTTCGGGAAACACCATATATTTT.

The chain's CDR3 is CASSLIGQNEQYF. The CDR3 region has the DNA TGTGCCAGCAGCTTAATTGGACAGAACGAGCAGTACTTC. The chain links TRBV11-2 to TRBJ2-7, with D maybe TRBD1 (6 bases). Trimming stripped 2 bases from V and 5 bases from J, with 10 bases between. Germline values: CDR1 SGHAT, CDR2 FQNNGV. This CDR3 contains 13 residues.

The chain links TRBV7-6 to TRBJ2-7, with 8 bases fitting TRBD1. Germline trimming cut 5 bases from V and 5 bases from J; bases unmatched to any gene: 8. CDR1 and CDR2 (germline): SGHVS, FNYEAQ. The CDR3 consists of 14 residues. The CDR3 nucleotides are TGTGCCAGCAGCCTATGGACAGGGAGTGACGAGCAGTACTTC. Encoded protein: CASSLWTGSDEQYF.

The chain carries TRBV11-2 and TRBJ2-7, with 10 bases that match TRBD2. The germline V gene encodes CDR1 SGHAT and CDR2 FQNNGV. The CDR3 is 17 amino acids. The V segment lost 0 bases and the J segment 0 bases; nucleotides outside the gene matches: 5. The CDR3 DNA reads TGTGCCAGCAGCTTAGAGCGACGGACTAGCGGCTCCTACGAGCAGTACTTC. This encodes CASSLERRTSGSYEQYF. Based on the CDR3 plus reference TRBV11-2 and TRBJ2-7, the full variable domain is EAGVAQSPRYKIIEKRQSVAFWCNPISGHATLYWYQQILGQGPKLLIQFQNNGVVDDSQLPKDRFSAERLKGVDSTLKIQPAKLEDSAVYLCASSLERRTSGSYEQYFGPGTRLTVT.

The sample holds a few counts of this clone. This chain connects TRBV2 to TRBJ1-5, with TRBD1 identical over 8 bases. V shed 10 bases and J 6 bases; nucleotides not matched to a gene: 11. Germline CDR1 is SNHLY and CDR2 is FYNNEI. This CDR3 is built from 14 residues. DNA for the CDR3: TGTGCCACCACATCGGACAGGGCCAGTCAGCCCCAGCATTTT. Its protein is CATTSDRASQPQHF. The complete variable domain, with remaining parts taken from reference TRBV2 and TRBJ1-5, reads EPEVTQTPSHQVTQMGQEVILRCVPISNHLYFYWYRQILGQKVEFLVSFYNNEISEKSEIFDDQFSVERPDGSNFTLKIRSTKLEDSAMYFCATTSDRASQPQHFGDGTRLSIL.

J is TRBJ1-5 and V is TRBV19, with D unresolved. Germline V gene lookup returns CDR1 LNHDA and CDR2 SQIVND (reference sequence). V was shortened by 0 bases and J by 9 bases, with 12 bases between the two germline ends. The CDR3 extends over 14 amino acids. CDR3 coding DNA: TGTGCCAGTAGTATAGAAACCCAGGCGTTGCCCCAGCATTTT. The encoded protein is CASSIETQALPQHF.

The rearrangement uses TRBV19 and TRBJ2-1; TRBD2 matches at 9 bases. Trimming took 10 bases from V and 10 from J; bases not matched to a gene: 11. The CDR3 loop spans 13 amino acids. The germline CDR1 and CDR2 sequences are LNHDA and SQIVND (reference sequence). The CDR3 loop reads CATAGAGGREQFF. DNA for the CDR3: TGTGCCACCGCGGGAGCGGGGGGCAGGGAGCAGTTCTTC.

V gene TRBV15 combines with J gene TRBJ2-5; 7 bases are shared with TRBD1. J lost 2 bases, V lost 8 bases, and 2 bases had no gene match. The CDR3 extends over 12 amino acids. CDR1 LNHNV and CDR2 YYDKDF come from the germline V gene (reference sequence). The CDR3 nucleotides read TGTGCCACCCGGGACAGACAAGAGACCCAGTACTTC. It is translated as CATRDRQETQYF.

In its sample, this clone was seen once. This chain joins TRBV28 and TRBJ2-2; 7 bases are shared with TRBD2. The CDR3 runs 15 residues. V trimming: 6 bases; J trimming: 4 bases; junction bases outside the gene matches: 8. Germline V gene sequence: CDR1 MDHEN, CDR2 SYDVKM. Here the CDR3 DNA reads TGTGCCAGCAGGTTAACGGGACTATCCACCGGGGAGCTGTTTTTT. This translates into CASRLTGLSTGELFF.

This chain connects TRBV9 to TRBJ1-3; TRBD1 matches at 8 bases. The CDR3 is 18 amino acids. V shed 1 base and J 2 bases; nucleotides not matched to a gene: 11. Per germline, CDR1 SGDLS and CDR2 YYNGEE. CDR3 DNA: TGTGCCAGCAGCGTACGACCGGGAGTCAGGGGGCCTGGAAACACCATATATTTT. Amino acid sequence: CASSVRPGVRGPGNTIYF.

The chain carries TRBV30 and TRBJ2-7, with 10 bases lining up with TRBD1. The CDR3 loop spans 15 amino acids. Germline assignment: CDR1 GTSNPN and CDR2 SVGIG (reference sequence). With 0 bases clipped from V and 8 bases from J, the junction kept 10 bases outside the gene matches. CDR3 DNA: TGTGCCTGGAGTGTAGGGACAGGGGACCTTATCCAGCAGTACTTC. As protein: CAWSVGTGDLIQQYF.

The chain employs TRBV25-1 and TRBJ2-4; no clear D gene. This CDR3 contains 15 residues. Germline lookup yields CDR1 MGHDK and CDR2 SYGVNS. The V end lost 3 bases, the J end lost 0 bases, and 9 bases lay between the germline ends. The CDR3 spells CASSDPRLAKNIQYF. CDR3 sequence (DNA): TGTGCCAGCAGTGACCCTAGATTAGCCAAAAACATTCAGTACTTC.

The J gene is TRBJ2-1, the V gene TRBV9, with no clear D. With 0 bases removed from V and 4 bases from J, the gap between germline ends came to 11 bases. This CDR3 spans 15 amino acids. In germline, CDR1 is SGDLS, CDR2 YYNGEE. The CDR3 DNA reads TGTGCCAGCAGCGTAGACCCAACGAGATACAATGAGCAGTTCTTC. This translates into CASSVDPTRYNEQFF.